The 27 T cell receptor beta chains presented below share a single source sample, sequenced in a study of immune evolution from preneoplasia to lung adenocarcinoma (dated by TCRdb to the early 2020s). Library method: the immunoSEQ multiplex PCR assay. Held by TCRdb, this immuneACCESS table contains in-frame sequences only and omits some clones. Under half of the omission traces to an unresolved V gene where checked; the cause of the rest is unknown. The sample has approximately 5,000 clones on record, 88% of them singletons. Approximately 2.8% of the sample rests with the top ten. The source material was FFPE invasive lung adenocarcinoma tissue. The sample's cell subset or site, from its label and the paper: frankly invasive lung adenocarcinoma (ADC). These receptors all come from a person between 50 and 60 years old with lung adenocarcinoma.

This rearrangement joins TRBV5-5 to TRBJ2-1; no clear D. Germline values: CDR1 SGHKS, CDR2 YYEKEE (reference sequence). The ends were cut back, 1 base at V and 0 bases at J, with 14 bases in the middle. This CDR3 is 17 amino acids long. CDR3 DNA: TGTGCCAGCAGCTTGCTCGGGCAGAAAAGCTCCTACAATGAGCAGTTCTTC. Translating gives CASSLLGQKSSYNEQFF.

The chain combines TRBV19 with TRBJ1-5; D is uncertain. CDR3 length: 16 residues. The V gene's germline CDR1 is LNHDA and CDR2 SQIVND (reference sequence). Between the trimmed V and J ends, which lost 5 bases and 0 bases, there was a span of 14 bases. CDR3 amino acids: CASSPTAVYSNQPQHF. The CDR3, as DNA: TGTGCCAGTAGTCCGACGGCAGTGTATAGCAATCAGCCCCAGCATTTT.

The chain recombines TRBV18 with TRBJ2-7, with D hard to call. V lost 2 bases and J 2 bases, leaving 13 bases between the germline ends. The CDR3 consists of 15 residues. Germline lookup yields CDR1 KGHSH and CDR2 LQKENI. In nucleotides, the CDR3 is TGTGCCAGCTCACCAGGCCTTTCCTTCACCTACGAGCAGTACTTC. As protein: CASSPGLSFTYEQYF.

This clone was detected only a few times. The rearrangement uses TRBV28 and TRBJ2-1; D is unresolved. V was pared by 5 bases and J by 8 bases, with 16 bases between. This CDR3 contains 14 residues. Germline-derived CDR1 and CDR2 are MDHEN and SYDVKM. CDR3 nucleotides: TGTGCCAGCAGTCCCCCATCATCGAGACATGAGCAGTTCTTC. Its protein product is CASSPPSSRHEQFF.

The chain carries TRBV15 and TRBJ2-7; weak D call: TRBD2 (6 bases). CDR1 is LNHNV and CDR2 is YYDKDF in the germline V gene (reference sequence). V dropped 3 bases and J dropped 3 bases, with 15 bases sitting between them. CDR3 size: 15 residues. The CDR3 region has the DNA TGTGCCACCAGCAGTCCTTTGGCGGGACTCTACGAGCAGTACTTC. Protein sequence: CATSSPLAGLYEQYF.

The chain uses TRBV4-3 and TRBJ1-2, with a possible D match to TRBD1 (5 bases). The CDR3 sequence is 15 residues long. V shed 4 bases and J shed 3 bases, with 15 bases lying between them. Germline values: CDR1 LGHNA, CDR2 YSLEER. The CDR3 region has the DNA TGCGCCAGCAGCCCCCGCCAGGGACTTTACTATGGCTACACCTTC. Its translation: CASSPRQGLYYGYTF.

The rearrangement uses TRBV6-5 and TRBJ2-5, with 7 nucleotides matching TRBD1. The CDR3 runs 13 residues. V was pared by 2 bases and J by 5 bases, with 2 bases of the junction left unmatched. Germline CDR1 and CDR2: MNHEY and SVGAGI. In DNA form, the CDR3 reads TGTGCCAGCAGTTACATCAGGGGGGAGACCCAGTACTTC. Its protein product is CASSYIRGETQYF.

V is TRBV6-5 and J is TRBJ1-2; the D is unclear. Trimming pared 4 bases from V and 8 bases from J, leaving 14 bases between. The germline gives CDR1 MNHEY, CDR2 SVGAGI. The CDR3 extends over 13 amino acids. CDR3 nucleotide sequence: TGTGCCAGCAGTTCCTCCGGCGGGCGCGGCTACACCTTC. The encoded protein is CASSSSGGRGYTF.

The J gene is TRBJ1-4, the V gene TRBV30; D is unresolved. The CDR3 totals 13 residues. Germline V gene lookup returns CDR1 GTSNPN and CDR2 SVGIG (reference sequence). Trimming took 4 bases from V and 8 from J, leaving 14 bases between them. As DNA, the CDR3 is TGTGCCTGGAATAGACAAAAATTCGAAAAACTGTTTTTT. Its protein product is CAWNRQKFEKLFF.

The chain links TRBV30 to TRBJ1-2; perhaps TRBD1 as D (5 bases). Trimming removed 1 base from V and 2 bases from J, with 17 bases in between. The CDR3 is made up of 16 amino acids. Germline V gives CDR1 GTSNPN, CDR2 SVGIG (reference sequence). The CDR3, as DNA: TGTGCCTGGAGTGGGGGCGCGGTTCAAATAAACTATGGCTACACCTTC. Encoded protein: CAWSGGAVQINYGYTF.

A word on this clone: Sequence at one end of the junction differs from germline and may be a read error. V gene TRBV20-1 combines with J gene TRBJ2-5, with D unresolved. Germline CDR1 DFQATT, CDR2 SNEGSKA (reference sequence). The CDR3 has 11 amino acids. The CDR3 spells CSATHQETQYF. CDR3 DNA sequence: TGCAGTGCTACACACCAGGAGACCCAGTACTTC.

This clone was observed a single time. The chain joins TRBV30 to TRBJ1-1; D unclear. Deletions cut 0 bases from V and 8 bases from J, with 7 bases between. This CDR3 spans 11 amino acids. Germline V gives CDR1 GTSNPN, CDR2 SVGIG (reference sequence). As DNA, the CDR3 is TGTGCCTGGAGTGTTGAGGGAGAAGCTTTCTTT. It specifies CAWSVEGEAFF.

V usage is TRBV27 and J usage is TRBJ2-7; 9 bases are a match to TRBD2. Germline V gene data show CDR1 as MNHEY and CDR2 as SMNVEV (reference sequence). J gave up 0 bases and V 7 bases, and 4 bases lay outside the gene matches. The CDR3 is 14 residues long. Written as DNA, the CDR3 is TGTGCCAGCAAGGGTAGCGGGAGCTCCTACGAGCAGTACTTC. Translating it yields CASKGSGSSYEQYF.

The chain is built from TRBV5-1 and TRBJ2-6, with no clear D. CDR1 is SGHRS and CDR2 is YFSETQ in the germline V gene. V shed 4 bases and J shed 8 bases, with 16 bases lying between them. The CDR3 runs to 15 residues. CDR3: CASSQTTMDPNVLTF. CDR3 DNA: TGCGCCAGCAGCCAAACAACAATGGATCCCAACGTCCTGACTTTC.

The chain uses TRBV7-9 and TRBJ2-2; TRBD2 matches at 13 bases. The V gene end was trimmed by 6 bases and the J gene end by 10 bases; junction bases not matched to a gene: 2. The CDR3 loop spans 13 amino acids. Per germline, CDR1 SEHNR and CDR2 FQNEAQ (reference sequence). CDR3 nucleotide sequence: TGTGCCAGCAGACTAGCGGGAGGGCCGGAGCTGTTTTTT. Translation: CASRLAGGPELFF.

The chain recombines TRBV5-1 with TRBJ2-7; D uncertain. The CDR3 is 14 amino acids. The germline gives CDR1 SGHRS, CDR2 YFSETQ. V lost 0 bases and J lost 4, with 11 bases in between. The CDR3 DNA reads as TGCGCCAGCAGCTTGGATTCCGGGCCATACGAGCAGTACTTC. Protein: CASSLDSGPYEQYF.

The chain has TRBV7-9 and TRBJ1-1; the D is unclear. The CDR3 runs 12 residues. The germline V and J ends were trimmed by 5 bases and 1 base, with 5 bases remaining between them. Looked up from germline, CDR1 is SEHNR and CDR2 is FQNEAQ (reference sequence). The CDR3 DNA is TGTGCCAGCAGCATAGGGAACACTGAAGCTTTCTTT. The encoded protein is CASSIGNTEAFF. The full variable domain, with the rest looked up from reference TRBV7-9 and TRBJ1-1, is DTGVSQNPRHKITKRGQNVTFRCDPISEHNRLYWYRQTLGQGPEFLTYFQNEAQLEKSRLLSDRFSAERPKGSFSTLEIQRTEQGDSAMYLCASSIGNTEAFFGQGTRLTVV.

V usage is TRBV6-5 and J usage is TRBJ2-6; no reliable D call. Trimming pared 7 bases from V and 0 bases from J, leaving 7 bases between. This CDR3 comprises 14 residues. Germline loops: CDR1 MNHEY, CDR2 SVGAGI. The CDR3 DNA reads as TGTGCCAGCAACAGCCTCTCTGGGGCCAACGTCCTGACTTTC. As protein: CASNSLSGANVLTF.

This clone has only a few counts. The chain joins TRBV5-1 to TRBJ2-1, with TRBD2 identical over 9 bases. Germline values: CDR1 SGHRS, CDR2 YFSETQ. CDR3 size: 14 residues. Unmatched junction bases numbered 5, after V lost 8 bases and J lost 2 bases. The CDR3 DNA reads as TGCGCCAGTTTAGCGGGAGAGACCTACAATGAGCAGTTCTTC. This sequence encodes CASLAGETYNEQFF.

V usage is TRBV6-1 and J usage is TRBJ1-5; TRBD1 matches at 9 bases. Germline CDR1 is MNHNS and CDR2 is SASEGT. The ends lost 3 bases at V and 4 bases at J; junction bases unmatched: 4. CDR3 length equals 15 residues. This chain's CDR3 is CASSEGQGPNQPQHF. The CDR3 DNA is TGTGCCAGCAGTGAGGGACAGGGACCTAATCAGCCCCAGCATTTT.

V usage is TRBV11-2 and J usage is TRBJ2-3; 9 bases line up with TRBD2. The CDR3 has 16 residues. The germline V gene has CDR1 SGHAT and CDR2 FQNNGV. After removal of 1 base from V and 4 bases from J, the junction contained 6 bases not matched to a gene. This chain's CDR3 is CASSLVIAGGADTQYF. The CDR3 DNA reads TGTGCCAGCAGCTTAGTTATCGCGGGAGGGGCAGATACGCAGTATTTT.

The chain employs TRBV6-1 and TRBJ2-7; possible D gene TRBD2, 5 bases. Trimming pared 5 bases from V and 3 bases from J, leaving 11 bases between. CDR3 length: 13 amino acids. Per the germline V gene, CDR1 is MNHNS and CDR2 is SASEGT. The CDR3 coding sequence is TGTGCCAGCAGTTTAGGACTGTTCTACGAGCAGTACTTC. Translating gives CASSLGLFYEQYF.

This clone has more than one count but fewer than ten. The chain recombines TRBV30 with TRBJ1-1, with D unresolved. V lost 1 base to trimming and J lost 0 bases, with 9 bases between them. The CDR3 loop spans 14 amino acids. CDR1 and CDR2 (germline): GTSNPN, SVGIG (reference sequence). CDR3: CAWSEGSMNTEAFF. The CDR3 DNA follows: TGTGCCTGGAGTGAGGGCTCAATGAACACTGAAGCTTTCTTT.

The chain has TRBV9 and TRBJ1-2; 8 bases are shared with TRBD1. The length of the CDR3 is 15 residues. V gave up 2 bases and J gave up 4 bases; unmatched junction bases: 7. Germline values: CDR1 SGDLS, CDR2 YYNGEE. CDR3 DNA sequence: TGTGCCAGCAGCGTGGGGACAGGAGAGGGCTATGGCTACACCTTC. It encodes CASSVGTGEGYGYTF.

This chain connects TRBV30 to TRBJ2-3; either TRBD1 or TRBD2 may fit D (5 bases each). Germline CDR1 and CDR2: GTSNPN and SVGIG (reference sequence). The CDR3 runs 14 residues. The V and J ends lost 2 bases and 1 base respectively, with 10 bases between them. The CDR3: CAWSQGGRTDTQYF. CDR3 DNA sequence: TGTGCCTGGAGTCAGGGCGGGCGCACAGATACGCAGTATTTT.

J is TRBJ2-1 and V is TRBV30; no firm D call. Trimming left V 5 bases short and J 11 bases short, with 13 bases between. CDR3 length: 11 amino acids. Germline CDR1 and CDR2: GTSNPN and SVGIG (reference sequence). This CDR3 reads CAWGVLEKQFF. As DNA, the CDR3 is TGTGCCTGGGGAGTGTTGGAGAAGCAGTTCTTC.

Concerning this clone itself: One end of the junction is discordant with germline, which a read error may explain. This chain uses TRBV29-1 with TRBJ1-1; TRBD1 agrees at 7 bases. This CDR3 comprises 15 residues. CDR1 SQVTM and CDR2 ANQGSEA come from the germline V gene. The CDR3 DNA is TGCAGCGTTGTGGCAACGACAGGGTTGAACACTAAAGCTTTCTTT. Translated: CSVVATTGLNTKAFF.